These T cell receptor beta chains were read from a single sample in a study of T cells in Graves' hyperthyroidism and ophthalmopathy. TCRdb reprocessed the multiplex PCR reads via MiXCR and lists one record per CDR3 protein. The sample lists hundreds of thousands of distinct CDR3 sequences, approximately 15% seen once, with roughly 50% in the top ten. Source material: blood. Source of these receptors: a woman aged 60-75 years with Graves' ophthalmopathy. Each CDR3 is given with its conserved first and last residue. A D gene is named only where the DNA matches it firmly. Expanded clones get a size class; other rows say once, few or many, or leave the size out.

v_gene	d_gene	j_gene	abundance	CDR3nt	CDR3aa
TRBV6-2/TRBV6-3	NA	TRBJ2-3	NA	TGTGCCAGCACCAGGGATCAGACAGATACGCAGTATTTT	CASTRDQTDTQYF
TRBV20-1	TRBD2	TRBJ2-3	many	TGCAGTGCTAGCCCCTATCAGCGGGGGGGAGGTACGCAGTATTTT	CSASPYQRGGGTQYF
TRBV7-2	NA	TRBJ2-7	many	TGTGCCAGCAGCTTAGGAGGGGGCGGGAGTAAACCCGAGCAGTACTTC	CASSLGGGGSKPEQYF
TRBV18	NA	TRBJ2-7	few	TGTGCCAGCTCACCCATAATAATGGGTGAGCAGTACTTC	CASSPIIMGEQYF
TRBV20-1	TRBD1	TRBJ2-7	NA	TGCAGTGCTAGAGCCGGGACAGCGAGCTCCTACGAGCAGTACTTC	CSARAGTASSYEQYF
TRBV10-2	NA	TRBJ2-7	many	TGCGCCAGCAGTGAGATCCGGGGAAAGCAGTACTTC	CASSEIRGKQYF
TRBV6-1	NA	TRBJ2-2	many	TGTGCCAGCAGATTCAGGGAGACCGGGGAGCTGTTTTTT	CASRFRETGELFF
TRBV20-1	TRBD1	TRBJ2-5	many	TGCAGTGCTCCAAGAGGGACAGAAGAGACCCAGTACTTC	CSAPRGTEETQYF
TRBV19	NA	TRBJ2-6	many	TGTGCCAGTAGTCTGGGGGCTGGGGCCAACGTCCTGACTTTC	CASSLGAGANVLTF
TRBV10-3	TRBD2	TRBJ2-3	many	TGTGCCATCAGTGAGCAGGGAGGGCTGAGCACAGATACGCAGTATTTT	CAISEQGGLSTDTQYF
TRBV5-1	NA	TRBJ2-1	many	TGCGTCAGCAGCTCGTCGTGGAGCTCCTACAATGAGCAGTTCTTC	CVSSSSWSSYNEQFF
TRBV6-5	NA	TRBJ1-2	many	TGTGCCAGCAGTTACTCGGGGGATATTAGCTATGGCTACACCTTC	CASSYSGDISYGYTF
TRBV6-1	NA	TRBJ1-5	few	TGTGCCAGCAGGGGCAGCGATAGCAATCAGCCCCAGCATTTT	CASRGSDSNQPQHF
TRBV18	NA	TRBJ2-5	NA	TGTGCCAGCTCACCAGGGTACGAGCAGGGGCAAGAGACCCAGTACTTC	CASSPGYEQGQETQYF
TRBV12-5	NA	TRBJ2-5	NA	TGTGCTAGGGGCCGGGTCCCCGGGGGGCCGAATAAGACCCAGTACTTC	CARGRVPGGPNKTQYF
TRBV7-2	NA	TRBJ1-5	NA	TGTGCCAGCAGCCCCGGCAGCCGCTCTCAGCCCCAGCATTTT	CASSPGSRSQPQHF
TRBV5-1	TRBD1	TRBJ1-2	NA	TGCGCCAGCAGCTTGGCCGGCGAGGGGGCGGCTAACTATGGCTACACCTTC	CASSLAGEGAANYGYTF
TRBV2	TRBD1	TRBJ2-7	NA	TGTGCCAGCCAGACAGGGGGCGAGCAGTACTTC	CASQTGGEQYF
TRBV2	NA	TRBJ1-5	many	TGTGCCAGCAGTGACCGTTCTTTTGTTAGCAATCAGCCCCAGCATTTT	CASSDRSFVSNQPQHF
TRBV3-1	TRBD2	TRBJ2-7	many	TGTGCCAGCAGCCAGAGCGGGACTCAGCACGAGCAGTACTTC	CASSQSGTQHEQYF
TRBV7-3	TRBD2	TRBJ2-5	NA	TGTGCCAGCAGCAGAGCGGGGGGCAAGACCCAGTACTTC	CASSRAGGKTQYF
TRBV6-2/TRBV6-3	NA	TRBJ2-3	many	TGTGCCAGCAGTTACAGCGCTAGCGACACAGATACGCAGTATTTT	CASSYSASDTDTQYF
TRBV9	NA	TRBJ2-2	few	TGTGCCAGCAGCGTAAACCCCGGGCCTTCCACCGGGGAGCTGTTTTTT	CASSVNPGPSTGELFF
TRBV20-1	TRBD1	TRBJ1-3	many	TGCAGTGCTGAAAACAGGGGCGGAGGAGGAAACACCATATATTTT	CSAENRGGGGNTIYF
TRBV5-1	NA	TRBJ1-1	many	TGCGCCAGCAGCTTGGGGAACGAGGGCACTGAAGCTTTCTTT	CASSLGNEGTEAFF
TRBV5-1	NA	TRBJ1-5	many	TGCGCCAGCAGCTTGGTGGGGGGGAACGATCAGCCCCAGCATTTT	CASSLVGGNDQPQHF
TRBV7-2	NA	TRBJ2-1	many	TGTGCCAGCAGCTACCGGGATCCTCGCAGCGATGAGCAGTTCTTC	CASSYRDPRSDEQFF
TRBV27	TRBD1	TRBJ1-2	few	TGTGCCAGCAGTCACAGGGGGCTGGGAGGCTACACCTTC	CASSHRGLGGYTF
TRBV6-5	TRBD1	TRBJ1-6	few	TGTGCCAGCAGTTTAAGACAGGGCCCGGGTTCACCCCTCCACTTT	CASSLRQGPGSPLHF
TRBV4-2	NA	TRBJ2-2	many	TGTGCCAGCAGCCAAGATCGGCAGTTGACCGGGGAGCTGTTTTTT	CASSQDRQLTGELFF
TRBV11-2	NA	TRBJ2-7	NA	TGTGCCAGCGCCCTAGCGTTGTACAACGAGCAGTACTTC	CASALALYNEQYF
TRBV15	NA	TRBJ2-1	few	TGTGCCACCAGCAGGAACAGAGAATACAATGAGCAGTTCTTC	CATSRNREYNEQFF
TRBV7-2	NA	TRBJ2-7	few	TGTGCCAGCAGCTACGTTCTCTCCTACGAGCAGTGCTTC	CASSYVLSYEQCF
TRBV7-3	NA	TRBJ1-1	few	TGTGCCAGCAGCTCTGACAGTGGTACTGAAGCTTTCTTT	CASSSDSGTEAFF
TRBV20-1	TRBD2	TRBJ2-1	NA	TGCAGTGCTAGATACCAACTAGCGGGGAGAAGCTCCTACAATGAGCAGTTCTTC	CSARYQLAGRSSYNEQFF
TRBV5-1	NA	TRBJ1-1	many	TGCGCCAGCAGCTTAGAGGCTAACACTGAAGCTTTCTTT	CASSLEANTEAFF
TRBV7-9	NA	TRBJ2-1	NA	TGTGCCAGCAGCCGCCGACAGTCTGACAATGAGCAGTTCTTC	CASSRRQSDNEQFF
TRBV19	NA	TRBJ2-7	NA	TGTGCCAGTAGTAAGGTCGGTGGCGGTACGTACGAGCAGTACTTC	CASSKVGGGTYEQYF
TRBV7-9	NA	TRBJ2-7	many	TGTGCCAGCAGCTTAGGACGGGTCAACGAGCAGTACTTC	CASSLGRVNEQYF
TRBV5-5	TRBD1	TRBJ1-1	many	TGTGCCAGCAACCATCCGGGACAGGAGGCTTTCTTT	CASNHPGQEAFF
TRBV6-1	NA	TRBJ2-2	NA	TGTGCCAGCTGCTCGGGGATGGATACCGGGGAGCTGTTTTTT	CASCSGMDTGELFF
TRBV4-3	TRBD1	TRBJ2-7	few	TGCGCCAGCAGCCAAGATTGGGACAGTTCCTACGAGCAGTACTTC	CASSQDWDSSYEQYF
TRBV5-8	NA	TRBJ1-2	many	TGTGCCAGTGGTGGGCGGAACTATGGCTACACCTTC	CASGGRNYGYTF
TRBV27	NA	TRBJ1-1	many	TGTGCCAGCAGTTATGGGCAATACAGTGAAGCTTTCTTT	CASSYGQYSEAFF
TRBV7-8	NA	TRBJ2-1	few	TGTGCCAGCAGCTTTTCGGGGGGCTTCGACAATGAGCAGTTCTTC	CASSFSGGFDNEQFF
TRBV5-1	NA	TRBJ1-1	many	TGCGCCAGCAGCCCCCTGGGTCGGGGCAACACTGAAGCTTTCTTT	CASSPLGRGNTEAFF
TRBV5-1	TRBD1	TRBJ2-7	many	TGCGCCAGCAGCTTGGCGCAGGGGGTCTACGAGCAGTACTTC	CASSLAQGVYEQYF
TRBV5-1	TRBD1	TRBJ2-7	many	TGCGCCAGCAGCCCAGGACAGGGCGGATCTTTCTTCGAGCAGTACTTC	CASSPGQGGSFFEQYF
TRBV20-1	NA	TRBJ1-1	few	TGCAGTGCAAAGAGGGGGGGGATGAACACTGAAGCTTTCTTT	CSAKRGGMNTEAFF
TRBV18	NA	TRBJ1-5	many	TGTGCCAGCTCATACAGGGTCGATCAGCCCCAGCATTTT	CASSYRVDQPQHF
TRBV6-2/TRBV6-3	NA	TRBJ1-5	many	TGTGCCAGCAGTCCGGGACTATGGACCGTCAATCAGCCCCAGCATTTT	CASSPGLWTVNQPQHF
TRBV7-6	NA	TRBJ2-6	few	TGTGCCAGCAGCCCGGAAAAGAGAGGTCCTGGGGCCAACGTCCTGACTTTC	CASSPEKRGPGANVLTF
TRBV20-1	TRBD2	TRBJ2-7	many	TGCAGTGCGTCGCGGGGGAACGAGCAGTACTTC	CSASRGNEQYF
TRBV20-1	NA	TRBJ1-1	NA	TGCAGTGCTAGGAATCAGGGTGGGGCGCTCACTGAAGCTTTCTTT	CSARNQGGALTEAFF
TRBV7-6	NA	TRBJ1-5	many	TGTGCCAGCAGCTTATACGCGGATCAGCCCCAGCATTTT	CASSLYADQPQHF
TRBV4-3	NA	TRBJ2-7	few	TGCGCCAGCAGCCAAGATCTTAGCTACGAGCAGTACTTC	CASSQDLSYEQYF
TRBV5-6	TRBD1	TRBJ1-6	NA	TGTGCCAGCAGCAACTCGGGACAGGGGGCGGGACCCCTCCACTTT	CASSNSGQGAGPLHF